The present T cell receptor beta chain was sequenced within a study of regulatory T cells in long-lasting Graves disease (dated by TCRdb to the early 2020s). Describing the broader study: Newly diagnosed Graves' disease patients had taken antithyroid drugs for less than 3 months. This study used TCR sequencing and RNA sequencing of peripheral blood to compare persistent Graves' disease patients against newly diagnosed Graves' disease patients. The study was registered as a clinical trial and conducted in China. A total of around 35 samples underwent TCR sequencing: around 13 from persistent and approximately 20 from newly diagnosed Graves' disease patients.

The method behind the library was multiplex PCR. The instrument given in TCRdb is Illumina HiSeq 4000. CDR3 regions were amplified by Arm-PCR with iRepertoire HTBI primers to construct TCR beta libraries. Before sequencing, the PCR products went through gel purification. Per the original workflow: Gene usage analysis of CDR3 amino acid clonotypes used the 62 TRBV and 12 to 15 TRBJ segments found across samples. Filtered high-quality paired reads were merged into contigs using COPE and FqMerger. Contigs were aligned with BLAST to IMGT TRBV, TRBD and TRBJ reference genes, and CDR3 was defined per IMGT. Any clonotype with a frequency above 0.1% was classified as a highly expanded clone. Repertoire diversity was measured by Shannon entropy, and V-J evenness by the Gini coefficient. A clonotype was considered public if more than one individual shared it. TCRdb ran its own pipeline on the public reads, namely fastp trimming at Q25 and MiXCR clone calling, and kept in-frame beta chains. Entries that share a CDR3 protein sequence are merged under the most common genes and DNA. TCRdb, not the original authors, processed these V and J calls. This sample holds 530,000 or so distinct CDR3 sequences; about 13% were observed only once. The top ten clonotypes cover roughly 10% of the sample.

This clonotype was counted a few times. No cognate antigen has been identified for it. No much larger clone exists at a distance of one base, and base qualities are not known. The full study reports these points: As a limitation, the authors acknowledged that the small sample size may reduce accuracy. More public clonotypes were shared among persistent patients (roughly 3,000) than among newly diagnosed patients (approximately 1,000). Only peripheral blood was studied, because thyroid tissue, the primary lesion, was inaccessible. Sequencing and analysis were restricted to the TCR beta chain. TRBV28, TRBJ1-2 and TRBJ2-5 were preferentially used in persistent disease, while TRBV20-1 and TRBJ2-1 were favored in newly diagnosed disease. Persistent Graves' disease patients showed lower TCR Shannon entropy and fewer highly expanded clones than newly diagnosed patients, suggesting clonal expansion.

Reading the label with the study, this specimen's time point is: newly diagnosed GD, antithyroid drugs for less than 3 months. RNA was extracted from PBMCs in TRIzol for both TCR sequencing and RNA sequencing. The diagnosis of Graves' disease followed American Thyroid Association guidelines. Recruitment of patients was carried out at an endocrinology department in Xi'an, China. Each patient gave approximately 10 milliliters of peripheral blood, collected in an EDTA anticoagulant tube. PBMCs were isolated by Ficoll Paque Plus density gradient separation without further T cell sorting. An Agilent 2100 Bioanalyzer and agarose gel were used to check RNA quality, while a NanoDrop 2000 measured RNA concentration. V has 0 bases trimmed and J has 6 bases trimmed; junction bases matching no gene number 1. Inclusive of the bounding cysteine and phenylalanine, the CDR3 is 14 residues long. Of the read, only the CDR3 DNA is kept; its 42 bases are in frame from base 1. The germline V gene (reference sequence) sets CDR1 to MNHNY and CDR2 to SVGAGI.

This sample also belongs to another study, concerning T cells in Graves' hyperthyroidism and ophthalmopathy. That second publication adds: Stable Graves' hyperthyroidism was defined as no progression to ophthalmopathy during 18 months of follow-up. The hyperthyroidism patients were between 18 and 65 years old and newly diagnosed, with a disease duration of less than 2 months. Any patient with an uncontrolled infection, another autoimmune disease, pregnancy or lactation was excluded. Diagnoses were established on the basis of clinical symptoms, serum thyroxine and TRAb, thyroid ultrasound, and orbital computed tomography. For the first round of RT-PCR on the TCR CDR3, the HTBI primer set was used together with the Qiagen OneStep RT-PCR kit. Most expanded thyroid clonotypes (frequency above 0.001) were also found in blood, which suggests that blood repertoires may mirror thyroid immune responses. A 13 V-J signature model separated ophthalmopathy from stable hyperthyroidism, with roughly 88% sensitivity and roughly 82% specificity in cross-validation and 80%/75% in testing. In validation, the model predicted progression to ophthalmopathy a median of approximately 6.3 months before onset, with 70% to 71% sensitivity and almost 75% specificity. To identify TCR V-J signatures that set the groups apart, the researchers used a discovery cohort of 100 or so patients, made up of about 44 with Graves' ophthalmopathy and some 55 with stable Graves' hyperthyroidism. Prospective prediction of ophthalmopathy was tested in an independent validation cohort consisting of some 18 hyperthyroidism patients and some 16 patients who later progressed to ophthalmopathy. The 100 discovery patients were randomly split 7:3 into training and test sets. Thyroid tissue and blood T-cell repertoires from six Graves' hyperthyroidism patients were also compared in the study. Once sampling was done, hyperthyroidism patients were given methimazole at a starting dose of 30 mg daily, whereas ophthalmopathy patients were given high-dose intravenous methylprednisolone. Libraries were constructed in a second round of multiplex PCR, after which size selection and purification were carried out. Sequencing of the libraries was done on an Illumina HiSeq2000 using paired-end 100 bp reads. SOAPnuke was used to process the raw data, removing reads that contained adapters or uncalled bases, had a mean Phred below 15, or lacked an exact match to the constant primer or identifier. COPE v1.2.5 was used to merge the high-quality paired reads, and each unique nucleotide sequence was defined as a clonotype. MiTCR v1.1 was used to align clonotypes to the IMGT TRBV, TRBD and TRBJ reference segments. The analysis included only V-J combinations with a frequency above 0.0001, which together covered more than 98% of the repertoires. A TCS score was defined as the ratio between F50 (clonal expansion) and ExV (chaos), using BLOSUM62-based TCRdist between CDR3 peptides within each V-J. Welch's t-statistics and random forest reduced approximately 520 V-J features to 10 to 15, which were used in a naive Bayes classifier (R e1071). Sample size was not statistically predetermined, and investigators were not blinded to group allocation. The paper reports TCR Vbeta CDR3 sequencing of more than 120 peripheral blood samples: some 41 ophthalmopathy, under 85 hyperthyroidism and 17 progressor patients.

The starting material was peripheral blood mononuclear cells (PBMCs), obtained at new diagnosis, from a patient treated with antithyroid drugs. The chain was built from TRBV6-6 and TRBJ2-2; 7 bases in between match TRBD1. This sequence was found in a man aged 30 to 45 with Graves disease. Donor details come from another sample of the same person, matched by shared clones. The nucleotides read TGTGCCAGCAGTTACTCGAGGGGGCCCGGGGAGCTGTTTTTT. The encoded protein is CASSYSRGPGELFF.